The 26 T cell receptor beta chains presented below share a single source sample, sequenced in a study of response to subunit inactivated influenza vaccine. A single record per CDR3 protein comes from TCRdb applying MiXCR to the RT-PCR reads. The table records around 530,000 distinct CDR3 sequences, about 15% of them present only once. Sequencing was performed on CD4+ T cells sorted from PBMCs, taken around 25 months after vaccination. Every receptor here comes from a man aged 50-75 years who received an inactivated influenza vaccine.

This clonotype was detected ten times or more. The V call is TRBV3-1, the J call TRBJ2-7; 7 bases are shared with TRBD2. This CDR3 region has 14 residues. Per germline, CDR1 LGHDT and CDR2 YNNKEL (reference sequence). V was clipped by 1 base and J by 2 bases; unmatched bases: 2. The CDR3 region is CASSQGEGTYEQYF. The CDR3, as DNA: TGTGCCAGCAGCCAAGGGGAGGGCACCTACGAGCAGTACTTC.

In this sample, this clonotype turned up a few times. The rearrangement joins TRBV28 to TRBJ2-7; 8 bases map to TRBD2. Germline CDR1 reads MDHEN; CDR2 reads SYDVKM. The V and J ends lost 4 bases and 6 bases, in that order; junction bases with no gene match: 8. There are 14 residues in the CDR3. This CDR3 is CASSSTGRGFEQYF. For the CDR3, the DNA is TGTGCCAGCAGTTCCACCGGGAGGGGGTTCGAGCAGTACTTC.

The sample holds a few counts of this clonotype. The V gene is TRBV6-2 or TRBV6-3, the J gene TRBJ2-3; 14 bases match TRBD2. Trimming took 6 bases from V and 4 from J; bases not matched to a gene: 9. This CDR3 is built from 17 residues. Germline assignment: CDR1 MNHEY and CDR2 SVGEGT. The chain's CDR3 is CASRTGTSGRRADTQYF. The CDR3 DNA follows: TGTGCCAGCAGAACCGGGACTAGCGGGAGACGGGCAGATACGCAGTATTTT.

This clonotype was detected many times. The J gene is TRBJ2-5, the V gene TRBV7-8, with D possibly being TRBD1 or TRBD2 (6 bases each). V lost 1 base, J lost 2 bases, and 17 bases lay in between. This CDR3 has 17 amino acids. The germline CDR1 and CDR2 sequences are SGHVS and FQNEAQ. The CDR3 reads CASSLVFPGAKQETQYF. CDR3 DNA sequence: TGTGCCAGCAGCTTAGTTTTCCCGGGGGCTAAACAAGAGACCCAGTACTTC. Combining the CDR3 with reference TRBV7-8 and TRBJ2-5 gives the whole variable domain GAGVSQSPRYKVAKRGQDVALRCDPISGHVSLFWYQQALGQGPEFLTYFQNEAQLDKSGLPSDRFFAERPEGSVSTLKIQRTQQEDSAVYLCASSLVFPGAKQETQYFGPGTRLLVL.

The CDR3 loop reads CASSQVAQGVGYNEQFF. The DNA of the CDR3 is TGTGCCAGCAGCCAAGTGGCGCAGGGCGTTGGCTACAATGAGCAGTTCTTC. The gene calls are TRBV4-2 and TRBJ2-1, with D possibly matching TRBD1 (5 bases). The length of the CDR3 is 17 residues. V shed 1 base and J shed 3 bases, with 16 bases lying between them. The germline V gene has CDR1 LGHNA and CDR2 YNFKEQ.

V gene TRBV4-1 combines with J gene TRBJ1-2; tentative D call: TRBD1 (6 bases). Deletions cut 2 bases from V and 8 bases from J, with 18 bases between. The V gene's germline CDR1 is MGHRA and CDR2 YSYEKL. The CDR3 length is 15 residues. The CDR3 is CASSQLLDGGSGYTF. In DNA form, the CDR3 reads TGCGCCAGCAGCCAATTATTAGACGGGGGCTCGGGCTACACCTTC.

This clonotype came up a few times. This rearrangement joins TRBV4-2 to TRBJ2-5; 7 nucleotides line up with TRBD1. This CDR3 spans 15 amino acids. Per germline, CDR1 LGHNA and CDR2 YNFKEQ. V was clipped by 2 bases and J by 2 bases; unmatched bases: 5. The CDR3 sequence: CASSQLGQTQETQYF. CDR3 DNA: TGTGCCAGCAGCCAACTGGGACAGACTCAAGAGACCCAGTACTTC.

This clonotype was found a few times. J is TRBJ2-3 and V is TRBV4-3; possibly TRBD1 for D (5 bases). The V end lost 1 base, the J end lost 0 bases, and 20 bases lay between the germline ends. Germline lookup yields CDR1 LGHNA and CDR2 YSLEER. The CDR3 extends over 19 amino acids. The CDR3 coding sequence is TGCGCCAGCAGCCAAGGGGGCCCCCGTGGCAGAACTAGCACAGATACGCAGTATTTT. Its protein product is CASSQGGPRGRTSTDTQYF.

This clonotype came up many times. J is TRBJ1-5 and V is TRBV5-1; 7 bases line up with TRBD1. The CDR3 consists of 15 residues. Germline loops: CDR1 SGHRS, CDR2 YFSETQ. Trimming cost V 0 bases and J 1 base; bases outside gene matches: 1. The CDR3 protein is CASSLGQGSNQPQHF. Written as DNA, the CDR3 is TGCGCCAGCAGCTTGGGACAGGGAAGCAATCAGCCCCAGCATTTT.

This sequence joins TRBV20-1 and TRBJ2-7; 8 bases line up with TRBD2. After removal of 6 bases from V and 4 bases from J, the junction contained 11 bases not matched to a gene. Germline V CDR1 and CDR2: DFQATT, SNEGSKA (reference sequence). The CDR3 spans 14 residues. The CDR3 spells CSAPMTGRVYEQYF. The CDR3 DNA is TGCAGTGCCCCTATGACCGGGAGGGTTTACGAGCAGTACTTC.

This clonotype has only a few counts. V and J are TRBV28 and TRBJ1-2; D is uncertain. Germline-derived CDR1 and CDR2 are MDHEN and SYDVKM. With 3 bases removed from V and 8 bases from J, the gap between germline ends came to 10 bases. The CDR3 runs 12 residues. The CDR3 reads CASSFWEAGYTF. The CDR3, as DNA: TGTGCCAGCAGTTTCTGGGAGGCCGGCTACACCTTC.

This clonotype was observed a few times. The chain uses TRBV9 and TRBJ2-5, with 7 bases aligning to TRBD1. CDR3 size: 13 residues. The V and J ends lost 0 bases and 4 bases, in that order; junction bases with no gene match: 0. Germline lookup yields CDR1 SGDLS and CDR2 YYNGEE. The CDR3 bases are TGTGCCAGCAGCGTAGACAGGGGAGAGACCCAGTACTTC. Translated, it gives CASSVDRGETQYF.

This clonotype came up a few times. The CDR3 DNA sequence: TGTGCCAGCAACAGGGGAGACGGCTACACCTTC. This encodes CASNRGDGYTF. The genes are TRBV2 and TRBJ1-2, with 7 positions matching TRBD1. Germline CDR1 reads SNHLY; CDR2 reads FYNNEI. V gave up 7 bases and J gave up 8 bases; unmatched junction bases: 4. The CDR3 runs 11 residues. The entire variable domain, with the rest obtained from reference TRBV2 and TRBJ1-2, is as follows: EPEVTQTPSHQVTQMGQEVILRCVPISNHLYFYWYRQILGQKVEFLVSFYNNEISEKSEIFDDQFSVERPDGSNFTLKIRSTKLEDSAMYFCASNRGDGYTFGSGTRLTVV.

This clonotype was picked up a small number of times. V usage is TRBV6-1 and J usage is TRBJ1-5; 8 bases agree with TRBD1. The CDR3 totals 14 residues. CDR1 and CDR2 from the germline V gene are MNHNS and SASEGT. V shed 7 bases and J 10 bases; nucleotides not matched to a gene: 12. In DNA form, the CDR3 reads TGTGCCAGCATAAACCGACAGGGGTGGAATCCCCAGCATTTT. Translated, it gives CASINRQGWNPQHF.

This clonotype was counted between two and nine times. In DNA form, the CDR3 reads TGTGCCAGCAGCTTGGACGGAAACAATCAGCCCCAGCATTTT. This translates into CASSLDGNNQPQHF. This chain uses TRBV7-9 with TRBJ1-5; D remains unclear. The V and J ends lost 3 bases and 3 bases respectively, with 9 bases between them. The CDR3 runs to 14 residues. Germline V CDR1 and CDR2: SEHNR, FQNEAQ (reference sequence).

The CDR3 reads CASSQDPGTYEQYF. CDR3 sequence (DNA): TGCGCCAGCAGCCAAGATCCAGGGACCTACGAGCAGTACTTC. The gene calls are TRBV4-1 and TRBJ2-7; D might be TRBD1 (5 bases). The germline V gene encodes CDR1 MGHRA and CDR2 YSYEKL. The CDR3 has 14 amino acids. V was pared by 0 bases and J by 2 bases, with 8 bases between.

The chain combines TRBV7-9 with TRBJ2-1; maybe TRBD2 (6 bases). Per germline, CDR1 SEHNR and CDR2 FQNEAQ (reference sequence). The CDR3 spans 17 residues. Trimming pared 5 bases from V and 6 bases from J, leaving 23 bases between. This CDR3 is CASSPGESGKFLNEQFF. CDR3 DNA sequence: TGTGCCAGCAGCCCGGGAGAGTCCGGGAAGTTTCTCAATGAGCAGTTCTTC.

J is TRBJ1-4 and V is TRBV10-3; TRBD1 might be the D (5 bases). This CDR3 is 15 amino acids long. CDR1 ENHRY and CDR2 SYGVKD come from the germline V gene. Trimming removed 0 bases at V and 5 bases at J, with 10 bases between. This chain's CDR3 is CAISESKGPNEKLFF. DNA for the CDR3: TGTGCCATCAGTGAGTCGAAGGGACCGAATGAAAAACTGTTTTTT.

The chain couples TRBV7-2 to TRBJ2-3; tentatively, D is TRBD1 (5 bases). CDR3 size: 14 residues. Trimming cost V 2 bases and J 2 bases, with 8 bases left between them. The germline gives CDR1 SGHTA, CDR2 FQGNSA. CDR3 residues: CASSLWGYTDTQYF. CDR3 nucleotide sequence: TGTGCCAGCAGCTTATGGGGCTACACAGATACGCAGTATTTT.

This clonotype was detected ten times or more. The rearrangement joins TRBV4-2 to TRBJ1-1, with D possibly TRBD1 on 5 matching bases. The CDR3 has 14 residues. V lost 0 bases and J lost 3, with 8 bases in between. CDR1 is LGHNA and CDR2 is YNFKEQ in the germline V gene. CDR3 loop: CASSQDRVDTEAFF. The CDR3 region has the DNA TGTGCCAGCAGCCAAGACAGGGTGGACACTGAAGCTTTCTTT.

Only a few counts were recorded for this clonotype. V is TRBV3-1 and J is TRBJ2-3; D gene uncertain. From germline, CDR1 is LGHDT and CDR2 YNNKEL (reference sequence). The germline V and J ends were trimmed by 5 bases and 2 bases, with 14 bases remaining between them. There are 15 residues in the CDR3. The DNA of the CDR3 is TGTGCCAGCAGCGCGATGGGCAGACACACAGATACGCAGTATTTT. This translates into CASSAMGRHTDTQYF.

In its sample, this clonotype was seen a few times. This chain connects TRBV15 to TRBJ1-3; unclear D gene. This CDR3 has 14 amino acids. CDR1 and CDR2 (germline): LNHNV, YYDKDF (reference sequence). The germline V and J ends were trimmed by 3 bases and 7 bases, with 13 bases remaining between them. This CDR3 reads CATSRGRGGNTIYF. The CDR3 DNA reads as TGTGCCACCAGCAGGGGCCGAGGAGGGAACACCATATATTTT.

The chain has TRBV28 and TRBJ2-5, with 7 nucleotides matching TRBD1. This CDR3 spans 14 amino acids. CDR1 MDHEN and CDR2 SYDVKM come from the germline V gene. The V segment lost 3 bases and the J segment 2 bases; nucleotides outside the gene matches: 3. The CDR3 bases are TGTGCCAGCAGTTTTACCAGGGGGCAAGAGACCCAGTACTTC. This translates into CASSFTRGQETQYF. Supplemented by reference TRBV28 and TRBJ2-5, the full variable domain reads DVKVTQSSRYLVKRTGEKVFLECVQDMDHENMFWYRQDPGLGLRLIYFSYDVKMKEKGDIPEGYSVSREKKERFSLILESASTNQTSMYLCASSFTRGQETQYFGPGTRLLVL.

The sample holds many counts of this clonotype. The rearrangement uses TRBV10-3 and TRBJ2-1, with TRBD2 identical over 10 bases. From germline, CDR1 is ENHRY and CDR2 SYGVKD. The CDR3 sequence is 16 residues long. Trimming cost V 4 bases and J 7 bases; bases outside gene matches: 10. CDR3 nucleotides: TGTGCCATCAGTGGAATTGAAGCGGGGGGGAGTAATGAGCAGTTCTTC. This gives the protein CAISGIEAGGSNEQFF.

The chain joins TRBV7-2 to TRBJ2-7, with TRBD1 matching over 10 bases. The CDR3 is 13 residues long. Trimming took 3 bases from V and 7 from J; bases not matched to a gene: 3. Germline V gene sequence: CDR1 SGHTA, CDR2 FQGNSA. The CDR3 sequence: CASSFDRGQEQYF. In DNA, the CDR3 is TGTGCCAGCAGCTTCGACAGGGGGCAAGAGCAGTACTTC.

The V call is TRBV7-9, the J call TRBJ2-7; D call uncertain. The length of the CDR3 is 14 residues. The germline gives CDR1 SEHNR, CDR2 FQNEAQ (reference sequence). Trimming removed 2 bases at V and 4 bases at J, with 12 bases between. CDR3 sequence reads: CASSLYGSMYEQYF. The CDR3 nucleotides are TGTGCCAGCAGCTTATACGGATCCATGTACGAGCAGTACTTC.